Here is one TCR beta chain with its context. Germline V gene lookup returns CDR1 SQVTM and CDR2 ANQGSEA. V was trimmed by 6 bases and J by 2 bases, leaving 17 bases between them. The CDR3 is 14 amino acids. The data are from a study of blood T cell repertoires in COVID-19. Looking at the study overall: Whether acute or convalescent, the COVID-19 samples came from the United States, Italy and Spain.

Assay used: immunoSEQ multiplex PCR; TCRdb lists only in-frame clones, some missing. The sample holds approximately 200,000 clones, about 85% seen once. Material: peripheral blood. V usage is TRBV29-1 and J usage is TRBJ2-7; D is perhaps TRBD2 (6 bases). This receptor was taken from a man aged 45-65 years who had recovered from COVID-19. The CDR3 region is CSVIIRPGAYEQYF. CDR3 DNA: TGCAGCGTGATTATTCGTCCGGGGGCCTACGAGCAGTACTTC.